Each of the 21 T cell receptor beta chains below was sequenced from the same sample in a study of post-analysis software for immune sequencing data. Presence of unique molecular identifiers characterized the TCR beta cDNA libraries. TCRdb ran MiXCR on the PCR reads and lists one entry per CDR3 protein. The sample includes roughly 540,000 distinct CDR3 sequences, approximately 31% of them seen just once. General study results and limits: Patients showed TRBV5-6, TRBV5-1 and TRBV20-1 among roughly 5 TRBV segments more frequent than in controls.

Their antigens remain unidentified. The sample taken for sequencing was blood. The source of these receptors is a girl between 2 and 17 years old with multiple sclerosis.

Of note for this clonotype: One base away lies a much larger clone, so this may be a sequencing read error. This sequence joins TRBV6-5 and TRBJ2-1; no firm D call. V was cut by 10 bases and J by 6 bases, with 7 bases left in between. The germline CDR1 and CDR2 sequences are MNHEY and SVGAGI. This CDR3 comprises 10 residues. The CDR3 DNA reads TGTGCCAACCCCTTCAATGAGCAGTTCTTC. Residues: CANPFNEQFF.

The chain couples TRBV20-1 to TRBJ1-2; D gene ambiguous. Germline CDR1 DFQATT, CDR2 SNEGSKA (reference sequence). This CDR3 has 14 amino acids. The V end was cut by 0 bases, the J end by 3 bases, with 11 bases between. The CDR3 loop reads CSARDSATHYGYTF. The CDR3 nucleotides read TGCAGTGCTAGAGATTCGGCCACCCACTATGGCTACACCTTC.

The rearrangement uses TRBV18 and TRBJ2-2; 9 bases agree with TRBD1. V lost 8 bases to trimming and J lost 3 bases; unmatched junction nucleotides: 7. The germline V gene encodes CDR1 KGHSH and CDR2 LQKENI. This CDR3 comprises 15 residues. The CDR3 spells CASPTDRGDTGELFF. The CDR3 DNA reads TGTGCCAGCCCAACGGACAGGGGCGACACCGGGGAGCTGTTTTTT.

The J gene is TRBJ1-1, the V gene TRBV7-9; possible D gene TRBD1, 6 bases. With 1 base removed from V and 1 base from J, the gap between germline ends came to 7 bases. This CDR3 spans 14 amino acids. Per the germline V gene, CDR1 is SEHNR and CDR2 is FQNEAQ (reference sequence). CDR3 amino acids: CASSLGGPNTEAFF. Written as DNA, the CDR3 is TGTGCCAGCAGCTTAGGGGGGCCGAACACTGAAGCTTTCTTT.

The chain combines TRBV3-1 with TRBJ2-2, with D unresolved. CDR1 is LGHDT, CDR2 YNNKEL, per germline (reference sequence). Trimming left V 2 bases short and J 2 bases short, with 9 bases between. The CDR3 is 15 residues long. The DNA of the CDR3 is TGTGCCAGCAGCCAATTTACCCTTAACACCGGGGAGCTGTTTTTT. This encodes CASSQFTLNTGELFF.

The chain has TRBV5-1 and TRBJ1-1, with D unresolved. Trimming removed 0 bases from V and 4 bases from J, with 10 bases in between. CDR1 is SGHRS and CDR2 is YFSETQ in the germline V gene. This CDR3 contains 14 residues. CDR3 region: CASSLETAITEAFF. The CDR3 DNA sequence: TGCGCCAGCAGCTTGGAGACGGCAATCACTGAAGCTTTCTTT.

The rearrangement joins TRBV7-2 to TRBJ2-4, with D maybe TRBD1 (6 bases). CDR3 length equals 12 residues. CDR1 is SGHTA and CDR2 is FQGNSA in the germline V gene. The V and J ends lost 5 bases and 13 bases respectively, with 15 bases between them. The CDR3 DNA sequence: TGTGCCAGCAGCCCCGGGACAAGGGAGCAGTACTTC. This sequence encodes CASSPGTREQYF.

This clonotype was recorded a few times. CDR3 amino acids: CSAPTSGGRIYNEQFF. The CDR3 DNA is TGCAGTGCCCCGACTAGCGGGGGACGGATCTACAATGAGCAGTTCTTC. This chain connects TRBV20-1 to TRBJ2-1; 12 bases agree with TRBD2. The CDR3 is 16 amino acids. Trimming took 6 bases from V and 3 from J; bases not matched to a gene: 9. Germline assignment: CDR1 DFQATT and CDR2 SNEGSKA (reference sequence).

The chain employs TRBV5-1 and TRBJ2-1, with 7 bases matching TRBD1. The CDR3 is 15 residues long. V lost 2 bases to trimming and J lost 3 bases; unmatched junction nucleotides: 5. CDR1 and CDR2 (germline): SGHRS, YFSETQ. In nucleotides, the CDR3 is TGCGCCAGCAGCTTTGGACAGGCCTACTACAATGAGCAGTTCTTC. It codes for CASSFGQAYYNEQFF.

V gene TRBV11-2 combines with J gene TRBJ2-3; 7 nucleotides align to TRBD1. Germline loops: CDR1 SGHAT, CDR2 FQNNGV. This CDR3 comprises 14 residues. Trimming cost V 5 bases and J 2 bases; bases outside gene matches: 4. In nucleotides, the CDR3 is TGTGCCAGCAGCGCGACAGGGTACACAGATACGCAGTATTTT. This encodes CASSATGYTDTQYF.

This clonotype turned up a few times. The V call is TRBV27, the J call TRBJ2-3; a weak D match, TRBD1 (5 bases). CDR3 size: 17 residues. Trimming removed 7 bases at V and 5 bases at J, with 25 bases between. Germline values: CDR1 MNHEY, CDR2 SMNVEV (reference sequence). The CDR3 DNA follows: TGTGCCAGCACTACATTTCCCGTGACAGCGCATCAAGATACGCAGTATTTT. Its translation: CASTTFPVTAHQDTQYF.

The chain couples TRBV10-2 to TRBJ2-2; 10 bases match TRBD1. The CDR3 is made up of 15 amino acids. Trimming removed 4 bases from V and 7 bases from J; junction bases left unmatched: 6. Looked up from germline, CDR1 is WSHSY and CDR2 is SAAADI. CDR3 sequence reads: CASSASGQGNGELFF. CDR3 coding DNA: TGCGCCAGCAGTGCCTCGGGACAGGGGAACGGGGAGCTGTTTTTT.

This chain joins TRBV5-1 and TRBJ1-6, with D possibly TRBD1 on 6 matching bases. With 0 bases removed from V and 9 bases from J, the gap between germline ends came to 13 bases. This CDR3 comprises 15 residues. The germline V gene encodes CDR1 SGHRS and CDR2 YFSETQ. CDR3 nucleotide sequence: TGCGCCAGCAGCTTGGCAGGCCAGGGGATTTCACCCCTCCACTTT. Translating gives CASSLAGQGISPLHF.

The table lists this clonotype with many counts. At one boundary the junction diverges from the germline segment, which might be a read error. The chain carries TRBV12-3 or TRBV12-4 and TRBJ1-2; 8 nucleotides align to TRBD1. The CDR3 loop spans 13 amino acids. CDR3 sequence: CASSLGQGGGYTF. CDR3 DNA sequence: TGTGCCAGCAGCTTAGGACAGGGTGGCGGCTACACCTTC.

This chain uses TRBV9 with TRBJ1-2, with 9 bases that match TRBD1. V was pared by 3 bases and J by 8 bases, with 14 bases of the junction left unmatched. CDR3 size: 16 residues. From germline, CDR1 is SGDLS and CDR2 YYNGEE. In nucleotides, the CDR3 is TGTGCCAGCAGCGCATCTTTGAATGACAGGGGGAAGGGCTACACCTTC. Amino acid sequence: CASSASLNDRGKGYTF.

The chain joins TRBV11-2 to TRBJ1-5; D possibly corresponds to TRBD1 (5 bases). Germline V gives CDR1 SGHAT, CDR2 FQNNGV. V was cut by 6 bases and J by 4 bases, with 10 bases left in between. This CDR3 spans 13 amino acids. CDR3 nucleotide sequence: TGTGCCAGCAGAGAAGCAGGGAATCAGCCCCAGCATTTT. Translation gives CASREAGNQPQHF.

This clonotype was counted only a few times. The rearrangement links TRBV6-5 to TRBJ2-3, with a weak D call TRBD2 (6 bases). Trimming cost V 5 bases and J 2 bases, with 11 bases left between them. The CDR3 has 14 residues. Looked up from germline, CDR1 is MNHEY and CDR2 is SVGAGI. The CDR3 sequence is CASSRAGLTDTQYF. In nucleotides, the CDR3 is TGTGCCAGCAGTCGGGCGGGGCTCACAGATACGCAGTATTTT.

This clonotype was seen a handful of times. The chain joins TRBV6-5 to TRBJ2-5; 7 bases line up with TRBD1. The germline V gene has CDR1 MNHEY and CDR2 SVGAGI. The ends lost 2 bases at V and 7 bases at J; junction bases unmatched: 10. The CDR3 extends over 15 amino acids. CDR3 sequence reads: CASSYLTGFGTTQYF. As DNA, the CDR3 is TGTGCCAGCAGTTACCTGACAGGGTTTGGTACGACCCAGTACTTC.

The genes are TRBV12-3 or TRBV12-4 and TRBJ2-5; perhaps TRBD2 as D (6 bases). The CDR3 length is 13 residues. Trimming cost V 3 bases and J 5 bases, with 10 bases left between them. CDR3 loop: CASSFPGRETQYF. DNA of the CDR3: TGTGCCAGCAGTTTTCCAGGGAGGGAGACCCAGTACTTC.

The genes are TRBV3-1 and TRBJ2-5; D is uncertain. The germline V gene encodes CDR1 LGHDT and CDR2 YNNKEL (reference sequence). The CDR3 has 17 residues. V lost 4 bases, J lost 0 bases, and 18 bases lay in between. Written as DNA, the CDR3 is TGTGCCAGCAGCCTGCCCGAGGCTGCAGTCCACCAAGAGACCCAGTACTTC. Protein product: CASSLPEAAVHQETQYF.

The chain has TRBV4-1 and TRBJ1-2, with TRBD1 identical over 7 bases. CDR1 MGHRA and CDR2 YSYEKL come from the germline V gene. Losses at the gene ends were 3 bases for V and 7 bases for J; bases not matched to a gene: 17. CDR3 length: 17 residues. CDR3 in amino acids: CASSQGARQGRLFGYTF. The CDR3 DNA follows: TGCGCCAGCAGCCAGGGGGCAAGACAGGGACGACTTTTTGGCTACACCTTC.